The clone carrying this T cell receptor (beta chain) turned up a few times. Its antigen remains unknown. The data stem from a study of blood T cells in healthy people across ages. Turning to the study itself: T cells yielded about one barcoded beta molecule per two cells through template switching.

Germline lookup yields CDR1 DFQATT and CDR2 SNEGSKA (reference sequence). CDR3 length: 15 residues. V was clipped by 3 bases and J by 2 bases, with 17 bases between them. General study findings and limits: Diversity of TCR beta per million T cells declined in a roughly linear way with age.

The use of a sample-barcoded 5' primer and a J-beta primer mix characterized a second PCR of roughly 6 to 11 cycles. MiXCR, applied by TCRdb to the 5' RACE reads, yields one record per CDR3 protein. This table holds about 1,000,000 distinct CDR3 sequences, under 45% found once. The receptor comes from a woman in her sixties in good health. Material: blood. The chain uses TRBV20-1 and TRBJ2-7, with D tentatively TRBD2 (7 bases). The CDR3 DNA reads TGCAGTGCTAGCGTCCAAGGGGGAGGGCCCTACGAGCAGTACTTC. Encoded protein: CSASVQGGGPYEQYF.